This entry lists 13 T cell receptor beta chains sequenced from one sample in a study of response to subunit inactivated influenza vaccine. From the RT-PCR reads, TCRdb called clonotypes with MiXCR, one entry per CDR3 protein. The repertoire holds approximately 700,000 distinct CDR3 sequences, with approximately 14% as singletons. Sequences were derived from PBMCs from blood, sampled roughly 12 days after vaccination. Receptors were obtained from a man aged 50 to 59 who received an inactivated influenza vaccine.

J is TRBJ2-7 and V is TRBV27; 7 bases agree with TRBD1. J gave up 1 base and V 4 bases, and 4 bases lay outside the gene matches. Germline V gives CDR1 MNHEY, CDR2 SMNVEV (reference sequence). The length of the CDR3 is 14 residues. For the CDR3, the DNA is TGTGCCAGCAGTTCGTCCAGGGGGTCCTACGAGCAGTACTTC. This codes for CASSSSRGSYEQYF.

V gene TRBV6-1 combines with J gene TRBJ2-2; 11 nucleotides agree with TRBD1. Germline lookup yields CDR1 MNHNS and CDR2 SASEGT. The CDR3 has 17 amino acids. The V and J ends lost 6 bases and 6 bases, in that order; junction bases with no gene match: 12. Written as DNA, the CDR3 is TGTGCCAGCAGACGCGGACAGGGGGCCGTCTGGGCCGGGGAGCTGTTTTTT. Protein sequence: CASRRGQGAVWAGELFF.

There are many counts of this clonotype. This sequence joins TRBV18 and TRBJ2-7; 10 nucleotides line up with TRBD2. CDR3 length equals 15 residues. Per germline, CDR1 KGHSH and CDR2 LQKENI. V was clipped by 2 bases and J by 7 bases; unmatched bases: 8. CDR3 sequence reads: CASSPTSGALGEQYF. The CDR3 bases are TGTGCCAGCTCACCAACTAGCGGGGCCTTGGGAGAGCAGTACTTC.

This clonotype occurred many times. V gene TRBV10-3 combines with J gene TRBJ2-5; 9 bases are shared with TRBD2. This CDR3 region has 17 residues. In germline, CDR1 is ENHRY, CDR2 SYGVKD. V gave up 4 bases and J gave up 5 bases; unmatched junction bases: 14. CDR3 coding DNA: TGTGCCATCAGTGCCGCCCCAGCGGGGGGCCTTGGGGAGACCCAGTACTTC. Its protein is CAISAAPAGGLGETQYF.

A few counts support this clonotype. This rearrangement joins TRBV5-1 to TRBJ1-1, with TRBD1 matching over 10 bases. The junction had 5 bases not matched to a gene; V was cut back by 4 bases and J by 5 bases. The CDR3 contains 14 residues. CDR1 is SGHRS, CDR2 YFSETQ, per germline. In DNA form, the CDR3 reads TGCGCCAGCAGCACCCAGGACAGGGGGACTGAAGCTTTCTTT. Its protein is CASSTQDRGTEAFF.

This clonotype occurred a few times. The chain employs TRBV20-1 and TRBJ1-2; the D is unclear. Trimming pared 0 bases from V and 4 bases from J, leaving 12 bases between. Per germline, CDR1 DFQATT and CDR2 SNEGSKA (reference sequence). This CDR3 comprises 14 residues. The CDR3 DNA follows: TGCAGTGCTAGAGATCTAAACAAGAGCTATGGCTACACCTTC. This encodes CSARDLNKSYGYTF.

In this sample, this clonotype turned up a few times. This chain joins TRBV24-1 and TRBJ1-5; possibly TRBD1 for D (6 bases). CDR3 length: 13 amino acids. The germline V and J ends were trimmed by 1 base and 7 bases, with 7 bases remaining between them. Germline V gene lookup returns CDR1 KGHDR and CDR2 SFDVKD. The CDR3 sequence is CATSDFGGQPQHF. CDR3 in DNA: TGTGCCACCAGTGATTTCGGGGGCCAGCCCCAGCATTTT.

This clonotype showed up just a few times. This chain connects TRBV20-1 to TRBJ2-4, with a weak D call TRBD1 (6 bases). This CDR3 spans 14 amino acids. Germline-derived CDR1 and CDR2 are DFQATT and SNEGSKA (reference sequence). V was shortened by 5 bases and J by 0 bases, with 11 bases between the two germline ends. The CDR3 DNA reads TGCAGTGCTGGGACACCACTAGCCAAAAACATTCAGTACTTC. It is translated as CSAGTPLAKNIQYF.

This chain links TRBV12-3 or TRBV12-4 with TRBJ2-7, with TRBD2 as a possible D gene (5 bases). The CDR3 runs 16 residues. Trimming took 1 base from V and 2 from J, leaving 15 bases between them. CDR3 loop: CASSLGGSGSAYEQYF. DNA of the CDR3: TGTGCCAGCAGTTTAGGGGGATCGGGGTCGGCCTACGAGCAGTACTTC.

The chain uses TRBV11-2 and TRBJ2-1; 7 nucleotides agree with TRBD2. Germline V gives CDR1 SGHAT, CDR2 FQNNGV. V shed 8 bases and J 7 bases; nucleotides not matched to a gene: 8. The CDR3 extends over 13 amino acids. In DNA form, the CDR3 reads TGTGCCAGCGCTGAGAGCGGGGCTAATGAGCAGTTCTTC. Residues: CASAESGANEQFF.

J is TRBJ2-5 and V is TRBV20-1; the D is unclear. This CDR3 has 12 residues. Trimming left V 6 bases short and J 5 bases short, with 13 bases between. From germline, CDR1 is DFQATT and CDR2 SNEGSKA (reference sequence). The CDR3: CSASNSGETQYF. Written as DNA, the CDR3 is TGCAGTGCATCGAATAGTGGTGAGACCCAGTACTTC.

The CDR3: CSAVPGQSLTEAFF. The CDR3 DNA reads TGCAGTGCTGTGCCTGGACAGTCTCTCACTGAAGCTTTCTTT. The chain is built from TRBV20-1 and TRBJ1-1, with D perhaps matching TRBD1 (6 bases). Trimming pared 5 bases from V and 4 bases from J, leaving 17 bases between. From germline, CDR1 is DFQATT and CDR2 SNEGSKA (reference sequence). There are 14 residues in the CDR3.

This clonotype appeared a few times. This rearrangement joins TRBV9 to TRBJ1-2; a possible D gene is TRBD1 (6 bases). Trimming took 4 bases from V and 0 from J, leaving 10 bases between them. Germline-derived CDR1 and CDR2 are SGDLS and YYNGEE. There are 14 residues in the CDR3. This CDR3 is CASSLDSTNYGYTF. The CDR3 nucleotides are TGTGCCAGCAGCCTGGACAGCACTAACTATGGCTACACCTTC.